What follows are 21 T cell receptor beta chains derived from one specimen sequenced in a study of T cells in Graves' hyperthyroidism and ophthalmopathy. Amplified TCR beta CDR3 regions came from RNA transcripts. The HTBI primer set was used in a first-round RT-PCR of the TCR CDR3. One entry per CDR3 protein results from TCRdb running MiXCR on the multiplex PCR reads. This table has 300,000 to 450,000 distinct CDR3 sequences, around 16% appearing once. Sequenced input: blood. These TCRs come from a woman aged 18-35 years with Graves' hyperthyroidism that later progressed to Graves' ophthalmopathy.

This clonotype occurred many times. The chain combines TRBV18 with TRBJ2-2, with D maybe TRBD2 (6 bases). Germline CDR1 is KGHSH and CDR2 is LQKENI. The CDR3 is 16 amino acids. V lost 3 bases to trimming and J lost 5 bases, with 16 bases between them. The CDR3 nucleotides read TGTGCCAGCTCACCCCTCGTGGCAGGGAGGACCGGGGAGCTGTTTTTT. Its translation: CASSPLVAGRTGELFF.

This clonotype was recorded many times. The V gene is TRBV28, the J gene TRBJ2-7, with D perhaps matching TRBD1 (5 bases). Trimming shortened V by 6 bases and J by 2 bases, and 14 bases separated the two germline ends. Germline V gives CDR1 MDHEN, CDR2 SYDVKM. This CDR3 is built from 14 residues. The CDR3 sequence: CASRSRTPPYEQYF. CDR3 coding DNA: TGTGCCAGCAGATCGAGGACACCTCCCTACGAGCAGTACTTC.

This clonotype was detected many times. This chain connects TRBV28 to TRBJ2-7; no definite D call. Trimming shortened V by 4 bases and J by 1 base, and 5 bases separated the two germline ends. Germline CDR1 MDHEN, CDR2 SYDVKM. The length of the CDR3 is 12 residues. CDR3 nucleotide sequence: TGTGCCAGCAGTTCCCTATCCTACGAGCAGTACTTC. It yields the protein CASSSLSYEQYF.

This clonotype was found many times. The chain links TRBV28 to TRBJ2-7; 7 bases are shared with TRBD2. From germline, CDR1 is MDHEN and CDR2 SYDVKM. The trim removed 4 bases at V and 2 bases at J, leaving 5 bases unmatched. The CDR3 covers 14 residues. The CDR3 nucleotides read TGTGCCAGCAGTTGGGCTAGCGGAACCTACGAGCAGTACTTC. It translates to CASSWASGTYEQYF.

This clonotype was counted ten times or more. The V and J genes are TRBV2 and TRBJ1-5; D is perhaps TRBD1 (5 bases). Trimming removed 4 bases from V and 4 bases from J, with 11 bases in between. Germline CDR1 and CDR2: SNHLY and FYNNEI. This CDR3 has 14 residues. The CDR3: CASSVGGGNQPQHF. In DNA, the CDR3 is TGTGCCAGCAGTGTAGGCGGGGGGAATCAGCCCCAGCATTTT.

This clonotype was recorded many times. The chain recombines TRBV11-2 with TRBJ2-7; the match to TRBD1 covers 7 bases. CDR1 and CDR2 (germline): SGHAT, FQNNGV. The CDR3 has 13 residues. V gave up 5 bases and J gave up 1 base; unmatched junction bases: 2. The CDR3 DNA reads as TGTGCCAGCAGCAAGACAGGGTCCTACGAGCAGTACTTC. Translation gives CASSKTGSYEQYF.

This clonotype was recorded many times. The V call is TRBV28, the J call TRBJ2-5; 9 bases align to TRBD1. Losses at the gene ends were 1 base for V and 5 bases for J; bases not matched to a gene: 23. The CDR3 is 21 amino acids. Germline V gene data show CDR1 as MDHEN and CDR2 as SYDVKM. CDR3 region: CASSLLMARPPVQGAGETQYF. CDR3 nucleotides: TGTGCCAGCAGTTTATTAATGGCCCGACCCCCCGTACAGGGGGCTGGTGAGACCCAGTACTTC.

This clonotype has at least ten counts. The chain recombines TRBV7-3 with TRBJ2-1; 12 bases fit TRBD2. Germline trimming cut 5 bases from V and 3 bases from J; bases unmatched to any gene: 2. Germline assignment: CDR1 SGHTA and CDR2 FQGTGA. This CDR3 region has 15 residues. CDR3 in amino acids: CASSQLAGGYNEQFF. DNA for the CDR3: TGTGCCAGCAGCCAACTAGCGGGAGGCTACAATGAGCAGTTCTTC.

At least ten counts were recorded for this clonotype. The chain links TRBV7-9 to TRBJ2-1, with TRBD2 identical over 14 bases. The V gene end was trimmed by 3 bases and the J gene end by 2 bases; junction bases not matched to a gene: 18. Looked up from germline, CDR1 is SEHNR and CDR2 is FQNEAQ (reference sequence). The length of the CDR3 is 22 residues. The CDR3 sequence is CASSFPYQTLGTSGSPYNEQFF. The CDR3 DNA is TGTGCCAGCAGCTTCCCATACCAAACCTTGGGGACTAGCGGGAGCCCCTACAATGAGCAGTTCTTC.

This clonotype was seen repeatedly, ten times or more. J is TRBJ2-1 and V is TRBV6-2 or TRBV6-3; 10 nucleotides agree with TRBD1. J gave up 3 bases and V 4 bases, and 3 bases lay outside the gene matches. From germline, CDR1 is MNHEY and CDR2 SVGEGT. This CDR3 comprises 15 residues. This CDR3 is CASSFGQGVYNEQFF. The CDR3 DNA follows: TGTGCCAGCAGTTTTGGACAGGGGGTCTACAATGAGCAGTTCTTC.

The CDR3 loop reads CASSLEGLAQETQYF. The CDR3 DNA follows: TGTGCCAGCAGCTTAGAGGGACTAGCCCAAGAGACCCAGTACTTC. The chain joins TRBV7-8 to TRBJ2-5, with 9 bases lining up with TRBD2. This CDR3 comprises 15 residues. Losses at the gene ends were 1 base for V and 1 base for J; bases not matched to a gene: 1. CDR1 and CDR2 (germline): SGHVS, FQNEAQ. Full variable domain (remainder filled in from reference TRBV7-8 and TRBJ2-5): GAGVSQSPRYKVAKRGQDVALRCDPISGHVSLFWYQQALGQGPEFLTYFQNEAQLDKSGLPSDRFFAERPEGSVSTLKIQRTQQEDSAVYLCASSLEGLAQETQYFGPGTRLLVL.

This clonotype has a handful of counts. In nucleotides, the CDR3 is TGTGCCAGCGAGAACTTAGATAGCAATCAGCCCCAGCATTTT. As protein: CASENLDSNQPQHF. The chain uses TRBV28 and TRBJ1-5; D gene ambiguous. V was cut by 8 bases and J by 0 bases, with 11 bases left in between. This CDR3 spans 14 amino acids. Germline-derived CDR1 and CDR2 are MDHEN and SYDVKM.

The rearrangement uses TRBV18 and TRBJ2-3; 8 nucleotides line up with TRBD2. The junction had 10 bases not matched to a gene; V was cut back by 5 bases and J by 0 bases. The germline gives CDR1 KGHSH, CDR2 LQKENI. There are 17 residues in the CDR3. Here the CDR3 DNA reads TGTGCCAGCTCAGACAATAGCGGGAACCCTAGCACAGATACGCAGTATTTT. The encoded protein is CASSDNSGNPSTDTQYF.

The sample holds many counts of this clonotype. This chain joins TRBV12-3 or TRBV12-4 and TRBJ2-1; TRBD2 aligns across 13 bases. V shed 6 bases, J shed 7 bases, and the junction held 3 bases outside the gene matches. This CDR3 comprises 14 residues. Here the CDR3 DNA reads TGTGCCAGCAGACTAGCGGGAGGGCAAAATGAGCAGTTCTTC. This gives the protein CASRLAGGQNEQFF.

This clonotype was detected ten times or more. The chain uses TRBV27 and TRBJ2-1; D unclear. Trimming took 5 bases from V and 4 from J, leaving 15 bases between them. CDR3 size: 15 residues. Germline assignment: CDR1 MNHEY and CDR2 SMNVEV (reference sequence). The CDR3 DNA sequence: TGTGCCAGCAGTCAACACTGGTCGGCTTACAATGAGCAGTTCTTC. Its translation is CASSQHWSAYNEQFF.

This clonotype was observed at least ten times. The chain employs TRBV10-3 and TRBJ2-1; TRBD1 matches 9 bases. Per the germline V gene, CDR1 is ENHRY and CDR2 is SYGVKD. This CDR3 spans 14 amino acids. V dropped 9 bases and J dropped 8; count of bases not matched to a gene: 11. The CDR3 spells CAMAGTGLVDEQFF. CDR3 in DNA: TGTGCCATGGCCGGGACAGGGTTGGTGGATGAGCAGTTCTTC.

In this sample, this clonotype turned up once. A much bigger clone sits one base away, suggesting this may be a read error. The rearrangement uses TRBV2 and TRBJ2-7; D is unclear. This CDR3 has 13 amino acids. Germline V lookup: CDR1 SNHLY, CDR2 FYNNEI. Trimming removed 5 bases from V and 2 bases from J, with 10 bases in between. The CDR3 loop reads CASSLMSAYEQYF. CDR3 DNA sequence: TGTGCCAGCAGTCTTATGTCCGCCTACGAGCAGTACTTC.

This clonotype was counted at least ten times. The CDR3 sequence: CASSASGTLTDTQYF. CDR3 bases: TGCGCCAGCAGCGCCTCCGGGACACTCACAGATACGCAGTATTTT. The chain carries TRBV5-1 and TRBJ2-3; perhaps TRBD1 as D (6 bases). V lost 4 bases to trimming and J lost 2 bases, with 14 bases between them. Per germline, CDR1 SGHRS and CDR2 YFSETQ. The CDR3 extends over 15 amino acids.

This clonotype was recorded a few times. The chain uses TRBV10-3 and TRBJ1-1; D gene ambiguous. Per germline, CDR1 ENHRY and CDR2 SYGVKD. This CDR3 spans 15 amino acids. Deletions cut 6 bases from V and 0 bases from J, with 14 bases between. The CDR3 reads CAISAAKEVNTEAFF. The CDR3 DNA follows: TGTGCCATCAGCGCGGCCAAGGAGGTGAACACTGAAGCTTTCTTT.

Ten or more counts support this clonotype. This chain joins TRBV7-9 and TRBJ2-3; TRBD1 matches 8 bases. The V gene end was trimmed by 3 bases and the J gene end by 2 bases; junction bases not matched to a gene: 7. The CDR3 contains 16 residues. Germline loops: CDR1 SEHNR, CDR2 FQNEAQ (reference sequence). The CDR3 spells CASSFTRTGTTDTQYF. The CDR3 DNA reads TGTGCCAGCAGCTTCACCAGGACAGGGACCACAGATACGCAGTATTTT. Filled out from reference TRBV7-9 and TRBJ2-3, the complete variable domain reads DTGVSQNPRHKITKRGQNVTFRCDPISEHNRLYWYRQTLGQGPEFLTYFQNEAQLEKSRLLSDRFSAERPKGSFSTLEIQRTEQGDSAMYLCASSFTRTGTTDTQYFGPGTRLTVL.

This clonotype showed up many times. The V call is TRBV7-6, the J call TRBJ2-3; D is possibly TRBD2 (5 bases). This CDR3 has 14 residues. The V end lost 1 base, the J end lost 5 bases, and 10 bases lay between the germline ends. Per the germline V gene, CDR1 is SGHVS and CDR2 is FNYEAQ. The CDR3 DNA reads TGTGCCAGCAGCTTAGGCGGGTCGGGAGATACGCAGTATTTT. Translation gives CASSLGGSGDTQYF.